The 30 T cell receptor beta chains in this list originate from one sample, sequenced in a study of cytomegalovirus exposure and HLA in healthy donors. Using immunoSEQ multiplex PCR, the repertoire was profiled, and TCRdb retains in-frame clones only, with some absent. There are more than 250,000 clones in the sample; about nine tenths occur only once, and 0.75% to 0.85% lies in the top ten. Sequenced material: PBMCs. The receptors derive from a woman aged 18 to 35 in good health and CMV-seronegative.

J is TRBJ2-7 and V is TRBV13; TRBD2 might be the D (6 bases). Germline assignment: CDR1 PRHDT and CDR2 FYEKMQ (reference sequence). V was clipped by 5 bases and J by 1 base, with 18 bases between them. The CDR3 sequence is 16 residues long. As DNA, the CDR3 is TGTGCCAGCAGCCGTCGTCGGGCGGGGATGTCCTACGAGCAGTACTTC. Protein: CASSRRRAGMSYEQYF.

This chain uses TRBV6-1 with TRBJ2-7, with D tentatively TRBD1 (5 bases). CDR1 is MNHNS and CDR2 is SASEGT in the germline V gene. V gave up 8 bases and J gave up 6 bases, with 17 bases separating them. The CDR3 is made up of 13 amino acids. CDR3 protein: CASWGEDLREQYF. The CDR3 DNA is TGTGCCAGCTGGGGCGAGGACCTTCGCGAGCAGTACTTC.

The chain uses TRBV4-3 and TRBJ2-2; 8 bases are shared with TRBD2. The CDR3 is made up of 16 amino acids. J lost 3 bases, V lost 0 bases, and 3 bases had no gene match. Germline V lookup: CDR1 LGHNA, CDR2 YSLEER. CDR3 residues: CASSQDPAGDTGELFF. For the CDR3, the DNA is TGCGCCAGCAGCCAAGATCCAGCGGGGGACACCGGGGAGCTGTTTTTT.

V and J are TRBV18 and TRBJ2-7; D is perhaps TRBD2 (5 bases). Trimming cost V 2 bases and J 7 bases, with 21 bases left between them. Germline V CDR1 and CDR2: KGHSH, LQKENI. This CDR3 is 16 amino acids long. CDR3 DNA sequence: TGTGCCAGCTCACCAGAGTCGATGGGAGCTGCAGGAGAGCAGTACTTC. It translates to CASSPESMGAAGEQYF.

The J gene is TRBJ2-2, the V gene TRBV14, with 8 bases that match TRBD2. The CDR3 has 19 amino acids. Germline CDR1 reads SGHDN; CDR2 reads FVKESK. V lost 2 bases to trimming and J lost 4 bases; unmatched junction nucleotides: 15. CDR3 nucleotides: TGTGCCAGCAGCCAACTGGACACGGACCTTCGGGAGGGCACCGGGGAGCTGTTTTTT. Translation gives CASSQLDTDLREGTGELFF.

The chain joins TRBV7-6 to TRBJ2-2, with D tentatively TRBD2 (6 bases). CDR3 length equals 15 residues. Germline CDR1 is SGHVS and CDR2 is FNYEAQ. V dropped 7 bases and J dropped 7 bases, with 19 bases sitting between them. In nucleotides, the CDR3 is TGTGCCAGCACCCTAGCCGCGGGGACGGGCGGGGAGCTGTTTTTT. Translated, it gives CASTLAAGTGGELFF.

The V and J genes are TRBV27 and TRBJ1-2, with 7 bases aligning to TRBD1. Germline lookup yields CDR1 MNHEY and CDR2 SMNVEV (reference sequence). The V and J ends lost 6 bases and 7 bases, in that order; junction bases with no gene match: 11. The CDR3 length is 14 residues. The chain's CDR3 is CASSRGQERGGYTF. CDR3 coding DNA: TGTGCCAGCAGCCGCGGACAGGAACGCGGTGGCTACACCTTC.

This clone was seen more than once but under ten times. The chain couples TRBV19 to TRBJ1-4; possibly TRBD1 for D (6 bases). The CDR3 spans 15 residues. Germline CDR1 LNHDA, CDR2 SQIVND (reference sequence). V was trimmed by 1 base and J by 0 bases, leaving 6 bases between them. The CDR3 sequence: CASSIGTATNEKLFF. The CDR3 coding sequence is TGTGCCAGTAGTATAGGGACAGCAACTAATGAAAAACTGTTTTTT.

This sequence joins TRBV6-1 and TRBJ1-2; 9 bases line up with TRBD1. CDR3 length: 14 residues. Germline V gives CDR1 MNHNS, CDR2 SASEGT. V was pared by 3 bases and J by 4 bases, with 3 bases of the junction left unmatched. The CDR3 reads CASSEPGQGYGYTF. CDR3 nucleotide sequence: TGTGCCAGCAGTGAGCCGGGACAGGGCTATGGCTACACCTTC.

The chain links TRBV9 to TRBJ1-3; maybe TRBD1 (5 bases). Trimming took 0 bases from V and 0 from J, leaving 7 bases between them. The CDR3 consists of 15 residues. Germline CDR1 SGDLS, CDR2 YYNGEE. CDR3 residues: CASSVAQGSGNTIYF. The DNA of the CDR3 is TGTGCCAGCAGCGTAGCGCAGGGCTCTGGAAACACCATATATTTT.

Here the CDR3 DNA reads TGTGCCAGCAGCCCGGACAGGGTTAACTATGGCTACACCTTC. Translation: CASSPDRVNYGYTF. J is TRBJ1-2 and V is TRBV25-1; 8 nucleotides match TRBD1. CDR3 length: 14 amino acids. Germline V gene sequence: CDR1 MGHDK, CDR2 SYGVNS. V was clipped by 6 bases and J by 1 base; unmatched bases: 4.

This sequence joins TRBV5-1 and TRBJ2-1, with TRBD1 as a possible D gene (6 bases). V was pared by 2 bases and J by 9 bases, with 12 bases between. This CDR3 region has 13 residues. Germline values: CDR1 SGHRS, CDR2 YFSETQ. CDR3: CASSLRGSGEQFF. The CDR3 DNA follows: TGCGCCAGCAGCTTAAGGGGGTCTGGTGAGCAGTTCTTC.

V and J are TRBV5-8 and TRBJ1-2; 7 bases agree with TRBD1. This CDR3 is 14 amino acids long. Germline V lookup: CDR1 SGHTS, CDR2 YDEGEE. V was pared by 2 bases and J by 7 bases, with 8 bases of the junction left unmatched. The DNA for the CDR3 is TGTGCCAGCAGCTTAGGGGGCCCCCATCGTGGCTACACCTTC. Translation: CASSLGGPHRGYTF.

V usage is TRBV12-5 and J usage is TRBJ2-7; 8 bases align to TRBD1. The germline V gene encodes CDR1 LGHNT and CDR2 FRNRAP. Trimming cost V 0 bases and J 0 bases; bases outside gene matches: 7. CDR3 size: 17 residues. The CDR3 sequence: CASGLVVRQGYSYEQYF. CDR3 bases: TGTGCTAGTGGTTTGGTGGTTAGACAGGGGTACTCCTACGAGCAGTACTTC.

The rearrangement joins TRBV25-1 to TRBJ2-5; 8 positions agree with TRBD1. The CDR3 extends over 14 amino acids. Germline V CDR1 and CDR2: MGHDK, SYGVNS. Unmatched junction bases numbered 11, after V lost 10 bases and J lost 4 bases. CDR3 in amino acids: CATTPGGWGETQYF. The CDR3 coding sequence is TGTGCCACCACTCCAGGGGGCTGGGGAGAGACCCAGTACTTC.

This chain links TRBV28 with TRBJ2-7, with D perhaps matching TRBD1 (5 bases). This CDR3 has 16 amino acids. V lost 2 bases, J lost 3 bases, and 17 bases lay in between. The V gene's germline CDR1 is MDHEN and CDR2 SYDVKM. The CDR3 DNA reads TGTGCCAGCAGTTTAGGTACAGGAAGGAGCGACTACGAGCAGTACTTC. Protein: CASSLGTGRSDYEQYF.

This clone was counted a single time. This rearrangement joins TRBV27 to TRBJ2-7, with 10 bases matching TRBD2. The germline CDR1 and CDR2 sequences are MNHEY and SMNVEV (reference sequence). V trimming: 4 bases; J trimming: 6 bases; junction bases outside the gene matches: 15. The CDR3 has 17 residues. This CDR3 reads CASSSTAMVAGGGEQYF. DNA of the CDR3: TGTGCCAGCAGTTCTACCGCAATGGTAGCGGGAGGTGGCGAGCAGTACTTC.

The chain links TRBV9 to TRBJ2-2, with unresolved D. The V end was cut by 0 bases, the J end by 4 bases, with 10 bases between. This CDR3 region has 15 residues. Germline CDR1 reads SGDLS; CDR2 reads YYNGEE. CDR3 DNA: TGTGCCAGCAGCGTAGCTACGGGTTCCACCGGGGAGCTGTTTTTT. Encoded protein: CASSVATGSTGELFF.

This sequence joins TRBV9 and TRBJ1-4; 10 bases line up with TRBD1. J lost 7 bases, V lost 3 bases, and 3 bases had no gene match. This CDR3 contains 14 residues. CDR1 and CDR2 (germline): SGDLS, YYNGEE. In DNA, the CDR3 is TGTGCCAGCAGCGGACAGGGGGCCGGTGAAAAACTGTTTTTT. It codes for CASSGQGAGEKLFF.

The chain couples TRBV13 to TRBJ1-2; 7 nucleotides match TRBD1. V shed 5 bases and J 7 bases; nucleotides not matched to a gene: 4. The CDR3 spans 12 residues. Per the germline V gene, CDR1 is PRHDT and CDR2 is FYEKMQ (reference sequence). The chain's CDR3 is CASSPRQGGYTF. The CDR3 DNA reads as TGTGCCAGCAGCCCTCGACAGGGTGGCTACACCTTC.

CDR3 bases: TGCGCCACCCTACAACAGGCGAACACTGAAGCTTTCTTT. It translates to CATLQQANTEAFF. This sequence joins TRBV10-2 and TRBJ1-1; TRBD1 is a possible D gene (5 bases). V was clipped by 10 bases and J by 1 base, with 13 bases between them. The CDR3 covers 13 residues. Germline V gene lookup returns CDR1 WSHSY and CDR2 SAAADI.

The chain uses TRBV18 and TRBJ2-3, with 8 positions matching TRBD2. Germline V CDR1 and CDR2: KGHSH, LQKENI. The V segment lost 0 bases and the J segment 4 bases; nucleotides outside the gene matches: 9. The CDR3 has 17 amino acids. The CDR3 nucleotides read TGTGCCAGCTCACCACCCGGAACGGGAGGGATGTCAGATACGCAGTATTTT. Amino acids: CASSPPGTGGMSDTQYF.

The CDR3 loop is CASRPDRGPGNTIYF. DNA for the CDR3: TGCGCCAGCAGACCCGACAGGGGGCCAGGAAACACCATATATTTT. This chain connects TRBV4-3 to TRBJ1-3; 10 positions agree with TRBD1. The germline V gene has CDR1 LGHNA and CDR2 YSLEER. This CDR3 contains 15 residues. V shed 6 bases, J shed 4 bases, and the junction held 6 bases outside the gene matches.

The V gene is TRBV5-4, the J gene TRBJ2-7, with TRBD2 matching 8 bases. The junction had 6 bases not matched to a gene; V was cut back by 2 bases and J by 5 bases. The CDR3 contains 14 residues. Germline assignment: CDR1 SGHNT and CDR2 YYREEE (reference sequence). CDR3 DNA: TGTGCCAGCAGCTTCGAGCGGGAGAGCGACGAGCAGTACTTC. It is translated as CASSFERESDEQYF.

V gene TRBV28 combines with J gene TRBJ1-3; D unclear. The V end lost 2 bases, the J end lost 7 bases, and 24 bases lay between the germline ends. This CDR3 comprises 18 residues. Germline V gene data show CDR1 as MDHEN and CDR2 as SYDVKM. CDR3 sequence: CASSLLLPPREAGNTIYF. CDR3 DNA: TGTGCCAGCAGTTTACTCCTCCCCCCGAGAGAGGCGGGGAACACCATATATTTT.

The rearrangement joins TRBV7-3 to TRBJ1-5; 9 nucleotides line up with TRBD1. J was trimmed by 2 bases and V by 7 bases; bases with no gene match: 18. Germline-derived CDR1 and CDR2 are SGHTA and FQGTGA. This CDR3 contains 19 residues. Here the CDR3 reads CASTNPQGALGIGNQPQHF. In DNA form, the CDR3 reads TGTGCCAGCACCAATCCACAGGGGGCGCTTGGAATCGGCAATCAGCCCCAGCATTTT.

CDR3: CASSLETGFGNTIYF. The DNA of the CDR3 is TGTGCCAGCAGTCTGGAGACGGGATTTGGAAACACCATATATTTT. The rearrangement uses TRBV2 and TRBJ1-3; no clear D. The CDR3 spans 15 residues. With 5 bases removed from V and 3 bases from J, the gap between germline ends came to 14 bases. Germline V gene sequence: CDR1 SNHLY, CDR2 FYNNEI.

The chain employs TRBV6-5 and TRBJ1-1, with 8 bases aligning to TRBD1. With 2 bases clipped from V and 11 bases from J, the junction kept 4 bases outside the gene matches. Germline values: CDR1 MNHEY, CDR2 SVGAGI. This CDR3 comprises 12 residues. CDR3 region: CASSYGTGKAFF. CDR3 sequence (DNA): TGTGCCAGCAGTTACGGGACAGGAAAGGCTTTCTTT.

V usage is TRBV10-3 and J usage is TRBJ1-2; weak D call: TRBD1 (5 bases). The germline V gene encodes CDR1 ENHRY and CDR2 SYGVKD. The length of the CDR3 is 15 residues. Trimming shortened V by 0 bases and J by 8 bases, and 16 bases separated the two germline ends. The CDR3 is CAISESEGEVGGYTF. CDR3 coding DNA: TGTGCCATCAGTGAGTCGGAAGGGGAGGTGGGAGGCTACACCTTC.

The chain couples TRBV19 to TRBJ2-7, with D possibly being TRBD1 (5 bases). The germline V gene has CDR1 LNHDA and CDR2 SQIVND (reference sequence). V was shortened by 5 bases and J by 4 bases, with 18 bases between the two germline ends. This CDR3 has 15 residues. The CDR3 DNA reads as TGTGCCAGTAGTCCACAGGACAATATGGGATACGAGCAGTACTTC. It encodes CASSPQDNMGYEQYF.